These 11 T cell receptor beta chains originate from one sample sequenced in a study of CD8 T cells in ankylosing spondylitis. Study-wide results and caveats: Characteristic of ankylosing spondylitis blood, it appeared, was a TCR beta motif comprising several highly homologous variants.

One entry per CDR3 protein results from TCRdb running MiXCR on the 5' RACE reads. The sample records a few hundred thousand distinct CDR3 sequences, 6% to 8.5% being singletons. No antigen has been assigned to these receptors. Input material: blood, either unsorted or a sorted T cell fraction (not recorded which). These receptors were obtained from a male donor with ankylosing spondylitis.

The chain uses TRBV27 and TRBJ1-1; D is ambiguous. V was trimmed by 3 bases and J by 0 bases, leaving 11 bases between them. The CDR3 runs 15 residues. Germline values: CDR1 MNHEY, CDR2 SMNVEV (reference sequence). The CDR3 spells CASSFSGFLNTEAFF. The CDR3 bases are TGTGCCAGCAGTTTCTCAGGATTTTTGAACACTGAAGCTTTCTTT.

This clonotype was detected ten times or more. The chain joins TRBV5-5 to TRBJ2-7, with a tentative D call TRBD2 (6 bases). Germline V lookup: CDR1 SGHKS, CDR2 YYEKEE (reference sequence). The CDR3 has 16 amino acids. The V end was cut by 4 bases, the J end by 0 bases, with 17 bases between. The CDR3 DNA follows: TGTGCCAGCAGCGTTTCCCCTCACGGGAGCTCCTACGAGCAGTACTTC. Translated, it gives CASSVSPHGSSYEQYF.

This clonotype was seen many times. The chain joins TRBV9 to TRBJ1-2; D unclear. Germline values: CDR1 SGDLS, CDR2 YYNGEE. The V end lost 0 bases, the J end lost 4 bases, and 19 bases lay between the germline ends. The CDR3 spans 17 residues. The CDR3 here is CASSVAVGRARSYGYTF. CDR3 nucleotides: TGTGCCAGCAGCGTAGCTGTAGGTCGGGCCCGCTCCTATGGCTACACCTTC. The entire variable domain, with the rest obtained from reference TRBV9 and TRBJ1-2, is as follows: DSGVTQTPKHLITATGQRVTLRCSPRSGDLSVYWYQQSLDQGLQFLIQYYNGEERAKGNILERFSAQQFPDLHSELNLSSLELGDSALYFCASSVAVGRARSYGYTFGSGTRLTVV.

The genes are TRBV7-9 and TRBJ2-1; 7 bases line up with TRBD1. Germline assignment: CDR1 SEHNR and CDR2 FQNEAQ (reference sequence). V was clipped by 8 bases and J by 3 bases; unmatched bases: 7. The length of the CDR3 is 14 residues. CDR3 protein: CASFPGQLYNEQFF. In nucleotides, the CDR3 is TGTGCCAGCTTCCCGGGACAGCTCTACAATGAGCAGTTCTTC.

The chain couples TRBV6-1 to TRBJ1-5, with unresolved D. CDR1 is MNHNS and CDR2 is SASEGT in the germline V gene. Trimming took off 3 bases at V and 8 bases at J, with 5 bases between the two ends. This CDR3 is 11 amino acids long. The CDR3 bases are TGTGCCAGCAGTGACCCGGAGCCCCAGCATTTT. It yields the protein CASSDPEPQHF.

This clonotype has at least ten counts. The chain combines TRBV29-1 with TRBJ2-3; 13 bases fit TRBD2. The junction had 5 bases not matched to a gene; V was cut back by 7 bases and J by 4 bases. CDR1 and CDR2 from the germline V gene are SQVTM and ANQGSEA. This CDR3 contains 14 residues. As DNA, the CDR3 is TGCAGCGCCGGGACTAGCGGGACTGCAGATACGCAGTATTTT. Its translation: CSAGTSGTADTQYF.

This clonotype was picked up a small number of times. The CDR3 is CASSLWIVEGSGYTF. The DNA of the CDR3 is TGTGCCAGCAGCTTATGGATAGTAGAAGGGTCCGGCTACACCTTC. This sequence joins TRBV13 and TRBJ1-2; D remains ambiguous. The germline V gene has CDR1 PRHDT and CDR2 FYEKMQ (reference sequence). This CDR3 has 15 amino acids. V gave up 2 bases and J gave up 8 bases, with 18 bases separating them.

This clonotype came up a few times. One end of the junction varies from germline; a read error may be responsible. The chain employs TRBV7-7 and TRBJ2-7, with a tentative D call TRBD1 (6 bases). Germline V CDR1 and CDR2: SSHAT, FNYEAQ (reference sequence). This CDR3 has 15 residues. CDR3 nucleotide sequence: TGTGCTAGCAGTCCCTCAGGGGTTCCGTTCTACGAGCAGTACTTC. Translation gives CASSPSGVPFYEQYF.

This clonotype has only a few counts. This rearrangement joins TRBV7-8 to TRBJ2-1, with D tentatively TRBD1 (5 bases). Germline loops: CDR1 SGHVS, CDR2 FQNEAQ. This CDR3 contains 16 residues. Trimming took off 7 bases at V and 9 bases at J, with 25 bases between the two ends. The CDR3 DNA is TGTGCCAGCACCCCACCTGAAGTTCACGGTAGGGGTGAGCAGTTCTTC. This sequence encodes CASTPPEVHGRGEQFF.

The V and J genes are TRBV5-1 and TRBJ2-1, with 11 bases fitting TRBD2. The J segment lost 3 bases and the V segment lost 6 bases, leaving 8 bases of the junction unmatched. This CDR3 is 16 amino acids long. Germline lookup yields CDR1 SGHRS and CDR2 YFSETQ. CDR3 nucleotides: TGCGCCAGCAACCCCTCCGGGACTAGCGGCTACAATGAGCAGTTCTTC. Translating it yields CASNPSGTSGYNEQFF.

This clonotype was seen repeatedly, ten times or more. The chain joins TRBV2 to TRBJ2-1; maybe TRBD2 (5 bases). Germline values: CDR1 SNHLY, CDR2 FYNNEI. This CDR3 comprises 13 residues. V lost 1 base and J lost 7, with 8 bases in between. The CDR3 DNA sequence: TGTGCCAGCAGTGAAGGGACTCCGAATGAGCAGTTCTTC. Translation gives CASSEGTPNEQFF.